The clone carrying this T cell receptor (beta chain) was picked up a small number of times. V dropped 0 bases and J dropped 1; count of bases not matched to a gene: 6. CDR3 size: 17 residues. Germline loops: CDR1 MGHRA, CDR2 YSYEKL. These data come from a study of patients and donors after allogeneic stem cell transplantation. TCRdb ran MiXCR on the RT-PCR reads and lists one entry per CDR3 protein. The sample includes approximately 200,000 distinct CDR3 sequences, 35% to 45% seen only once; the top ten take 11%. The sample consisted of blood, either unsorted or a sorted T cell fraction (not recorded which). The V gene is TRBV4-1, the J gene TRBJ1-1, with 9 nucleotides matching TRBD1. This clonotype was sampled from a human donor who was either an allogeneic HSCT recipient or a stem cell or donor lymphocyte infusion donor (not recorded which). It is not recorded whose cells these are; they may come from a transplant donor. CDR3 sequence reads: CASSQEQGTGTNTEAFF. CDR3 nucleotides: TGCGCCAGCAGCCAAGAACAAGGGACAGGGACGAACACTGAAGCTTTCTTT.